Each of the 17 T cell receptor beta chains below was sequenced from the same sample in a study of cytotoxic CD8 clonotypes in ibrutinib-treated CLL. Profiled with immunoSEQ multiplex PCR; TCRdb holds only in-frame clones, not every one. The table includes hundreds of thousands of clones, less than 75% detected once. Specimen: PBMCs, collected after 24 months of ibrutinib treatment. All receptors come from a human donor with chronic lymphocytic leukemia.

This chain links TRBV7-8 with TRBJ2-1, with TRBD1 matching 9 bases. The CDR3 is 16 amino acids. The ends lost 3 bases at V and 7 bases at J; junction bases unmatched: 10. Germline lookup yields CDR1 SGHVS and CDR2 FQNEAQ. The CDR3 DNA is TGTGCCAGCAGCTTTTCGTTACAGGGGGCCAAAAATGAGCAGTTCTTC. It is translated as CASSFSLQGAKNEQFF.

The DNA for the CDR3 is TGTGCCAGCGAGCGGCTAAACACCGGGGAGCTGTTTTTT. It encodes CASERLNTGELFF. This chain connects TRBV7-9 to TRBJ2-2; D possibly corresponds to TRBD2 (5 bases). Germline V gene data show CDR1 as SEHNR and CDR2 as FQNEAQ (reference sequence). V was clipped by 8 bases and J by 2 bases, with 9 bases between them. The CDR3 runs to 13 residues.

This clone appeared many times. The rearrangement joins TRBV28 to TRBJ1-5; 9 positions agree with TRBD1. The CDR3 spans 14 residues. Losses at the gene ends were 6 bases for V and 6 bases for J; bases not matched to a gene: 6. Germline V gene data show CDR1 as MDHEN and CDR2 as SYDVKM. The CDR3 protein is CASSDTGGGQPQHF. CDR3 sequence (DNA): TGTGCCAGCAGCGATACAGGGGGCGGTCAGCCCCAGCATTTT. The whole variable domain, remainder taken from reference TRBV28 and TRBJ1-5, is DVKVTQSSRYLVKRTGEKVFLECVQDMDHENMFWYRQDPGLGLRLIYFSYDVKMKEKGDIPEGYSVSREKKERFSLILESASTNQTSMYLCASSDTGGGQPQHFGDGTRLSIL.

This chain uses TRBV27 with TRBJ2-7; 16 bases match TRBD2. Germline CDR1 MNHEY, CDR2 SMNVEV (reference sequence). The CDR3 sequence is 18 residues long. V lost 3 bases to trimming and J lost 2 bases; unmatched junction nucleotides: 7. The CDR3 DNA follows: TGTGCCAGCAGTTTCCCCGGGACTAGCGGGAGGGCCACCTACGAGCAGTACTTC. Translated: CASSFPGTSGRATYEQYF.

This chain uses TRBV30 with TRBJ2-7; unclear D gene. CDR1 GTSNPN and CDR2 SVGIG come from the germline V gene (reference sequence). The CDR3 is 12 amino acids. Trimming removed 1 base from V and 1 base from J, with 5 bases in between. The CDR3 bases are TGTGCCTGGAGTGACAGTTCCTACGAGCAGTACTTC. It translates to CAWSDSSYEQYF.

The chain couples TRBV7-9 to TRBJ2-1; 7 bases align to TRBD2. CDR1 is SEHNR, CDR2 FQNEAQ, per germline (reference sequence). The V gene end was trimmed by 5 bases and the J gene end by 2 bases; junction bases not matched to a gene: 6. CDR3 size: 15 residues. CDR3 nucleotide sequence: TGTGCCAGCAGCCCGAAAGCGGGAACCTACAATGAGCAGTTCTTC. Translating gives CASSPKAGTYNEQFF. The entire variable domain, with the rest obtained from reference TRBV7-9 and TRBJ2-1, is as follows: DTGVSQNPRHKITKRGQNVTFRCDPISEHNRLYWYRQTLGQGPEFLTYFQNEAQLEKSRLLSDRFSAERPKGSFSTLEIQRTEQGDSAMYLCASSPKAGTYNEQFFGPGTRLTVL.

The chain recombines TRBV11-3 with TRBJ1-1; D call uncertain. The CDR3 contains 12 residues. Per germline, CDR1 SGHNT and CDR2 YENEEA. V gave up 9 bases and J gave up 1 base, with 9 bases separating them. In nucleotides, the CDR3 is TGTGCCAGTTCCCGACAGAACACTGAAGCTTTCTTT. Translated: CASSRQNTEAFF.

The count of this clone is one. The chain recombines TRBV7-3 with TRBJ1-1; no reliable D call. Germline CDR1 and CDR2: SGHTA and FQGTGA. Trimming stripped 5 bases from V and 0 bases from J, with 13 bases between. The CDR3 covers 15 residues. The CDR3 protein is CASSPNIQMNTEAFF. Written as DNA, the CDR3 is TGTGCCAGCAGCCCGAATATTCAAATGAACACTGAAGCTTTCTTT.

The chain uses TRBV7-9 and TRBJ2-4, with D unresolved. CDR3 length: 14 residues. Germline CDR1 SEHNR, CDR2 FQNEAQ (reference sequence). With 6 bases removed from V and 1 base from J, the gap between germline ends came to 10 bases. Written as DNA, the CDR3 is TGTGCCAGCAGTTACACGTCGGCCAAAAACATTCAGTACTTC. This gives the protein CASSYTSAKNIQYF. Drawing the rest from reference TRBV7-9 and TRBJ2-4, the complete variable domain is DTGVSQNPRHKITKRGQNVTFRCDPISEHNRLYWYRQTLGQGPEFLTYFQNEAQLEKSRLLSDRFSAERPKGSFSTLEIQRTEQGDSAMYLCASSYTSAKNIQYFGAGTRLSVL.

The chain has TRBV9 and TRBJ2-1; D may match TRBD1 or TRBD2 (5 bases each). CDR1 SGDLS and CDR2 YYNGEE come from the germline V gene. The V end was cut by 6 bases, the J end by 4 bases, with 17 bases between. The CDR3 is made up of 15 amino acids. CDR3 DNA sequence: TGTGCCAGCACCAGGGACGGTTCCGGGTACAATGAGCAGTTCTTC. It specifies CASTRDGSGYNEQFF.

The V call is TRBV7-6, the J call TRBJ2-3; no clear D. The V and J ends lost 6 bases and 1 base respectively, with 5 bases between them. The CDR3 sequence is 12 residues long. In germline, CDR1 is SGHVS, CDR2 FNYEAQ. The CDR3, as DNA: TGTGCCAGCAGGTCTGGCACAGATACGCAGTATTTT. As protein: CASRSGTDTQYF.

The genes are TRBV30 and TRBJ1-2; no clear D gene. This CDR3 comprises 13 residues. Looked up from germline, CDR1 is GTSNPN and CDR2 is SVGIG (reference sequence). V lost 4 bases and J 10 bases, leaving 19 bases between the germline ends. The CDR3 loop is CAWMGGLDRPYTF. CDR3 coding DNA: TGTGCCTGGATGGGAGGCTTGGACCGTCCCTACACCTTC.

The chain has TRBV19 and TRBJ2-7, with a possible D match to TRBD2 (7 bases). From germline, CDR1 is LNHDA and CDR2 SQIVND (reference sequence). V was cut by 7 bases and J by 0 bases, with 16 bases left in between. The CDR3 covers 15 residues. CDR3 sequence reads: CASKPGGADSYEQYF. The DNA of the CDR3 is TGTGCCAGTAAGCCGGGGGGCGCGGACTCCTACGAGCAGTACTTC.

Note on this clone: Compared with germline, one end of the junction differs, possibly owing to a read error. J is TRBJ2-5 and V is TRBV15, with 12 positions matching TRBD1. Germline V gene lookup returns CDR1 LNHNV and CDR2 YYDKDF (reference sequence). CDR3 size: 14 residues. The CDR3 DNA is TGTGCCACCAGCGGGGACAGGGGGCGAAAGTTATTGGACTTC. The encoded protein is CATSGDRGRKLLDF.

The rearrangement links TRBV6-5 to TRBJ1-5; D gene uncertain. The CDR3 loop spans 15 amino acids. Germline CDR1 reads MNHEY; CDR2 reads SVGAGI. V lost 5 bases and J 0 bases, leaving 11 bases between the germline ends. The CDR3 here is CASSPSWPSNQPQHF. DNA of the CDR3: TGTGCCAGCAGTCCCTCCTGGCCTAGCAATCAGCCCCAGCATTTT.

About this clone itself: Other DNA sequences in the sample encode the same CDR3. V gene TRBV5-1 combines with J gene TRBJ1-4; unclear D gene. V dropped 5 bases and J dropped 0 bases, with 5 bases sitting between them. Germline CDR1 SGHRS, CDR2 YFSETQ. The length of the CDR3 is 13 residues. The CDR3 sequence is CASRGTTNEKLFF. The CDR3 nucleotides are TGCGCCAGCAGGGGGACAACTAATGAAAAACTGTTTTTT. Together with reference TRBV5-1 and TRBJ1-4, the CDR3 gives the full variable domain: KAGVTQTPRYLIKTRGQQVTLSCSPISGHRSVSWYQQTPGQGLQFLFEYFSETQRNKGNFPGRFSGRQFSNSRSEMNVSTLELGDSALYLCASRGTTNEKLFFGSGTQLSVL.

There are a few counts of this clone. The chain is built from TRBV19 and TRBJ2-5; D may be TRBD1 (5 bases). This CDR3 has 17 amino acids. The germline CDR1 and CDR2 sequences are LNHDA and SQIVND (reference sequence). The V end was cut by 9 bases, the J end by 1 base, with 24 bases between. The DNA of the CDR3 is TGTGCCAGCAGCGTAGGGGCGACTTCGCTAGTCCAAGAGACCCAGTACTTC. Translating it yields CASSVGATSLVQETQYF.